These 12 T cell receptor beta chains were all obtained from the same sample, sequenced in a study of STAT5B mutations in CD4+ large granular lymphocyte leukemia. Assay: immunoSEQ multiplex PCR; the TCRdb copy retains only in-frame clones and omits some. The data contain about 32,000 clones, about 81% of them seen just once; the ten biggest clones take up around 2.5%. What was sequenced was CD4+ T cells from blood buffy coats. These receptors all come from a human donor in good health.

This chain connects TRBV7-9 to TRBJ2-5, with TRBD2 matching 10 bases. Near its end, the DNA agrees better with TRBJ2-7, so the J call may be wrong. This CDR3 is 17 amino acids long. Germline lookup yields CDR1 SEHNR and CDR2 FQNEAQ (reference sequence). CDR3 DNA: TGTGCCAGCAGCTTCCACCAGGGACTAGCGAATTCTTACGAGCAGTACTTC. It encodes CASSFHQGLANSYEQYF.

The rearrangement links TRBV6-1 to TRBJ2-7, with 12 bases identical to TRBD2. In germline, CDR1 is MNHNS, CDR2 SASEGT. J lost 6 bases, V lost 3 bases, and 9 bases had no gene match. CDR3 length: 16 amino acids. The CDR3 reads CASSELGLAGSVEQYF. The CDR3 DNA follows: TGTGCCAGCAGTGAGTTGGGACTAGCGGGCTCGGTCGAGCAGTACTTC.

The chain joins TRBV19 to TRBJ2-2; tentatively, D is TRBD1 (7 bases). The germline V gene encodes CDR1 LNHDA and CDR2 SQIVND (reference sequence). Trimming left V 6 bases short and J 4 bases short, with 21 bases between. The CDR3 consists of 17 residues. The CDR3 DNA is TGTGCCAGTAGCACCAGAGGGGGGACAGCCTTCACCGGGGAGCTGTTTTTT. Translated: CASSTRGGTAFTGELFF. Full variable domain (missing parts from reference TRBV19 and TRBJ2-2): DGGITQSPKYLFRKEGQNVTLSCEQNLNHDAMYWYRQDPGQGLRLIYYSQIVNDFQKGDIAEGYSVSREKKESFPLTVTSAQKNPTAFYLCASSTRGGTAFTGELFFGEGSRLTVL.

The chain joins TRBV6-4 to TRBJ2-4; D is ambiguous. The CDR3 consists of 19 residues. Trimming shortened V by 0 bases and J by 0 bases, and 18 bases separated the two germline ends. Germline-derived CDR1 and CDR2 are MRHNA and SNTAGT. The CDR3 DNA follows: TGTGCCAGCAGTGACTCCCACCAAATCTGGCCCTCAGCCAAAAACATTCAGTACTTC. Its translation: CASSDSHQIWPSAKNIQYF.

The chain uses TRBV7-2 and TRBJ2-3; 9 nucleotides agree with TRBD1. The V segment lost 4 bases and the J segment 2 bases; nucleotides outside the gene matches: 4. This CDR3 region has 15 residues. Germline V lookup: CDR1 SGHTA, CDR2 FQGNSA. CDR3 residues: CASSYTGGHTDTQYF. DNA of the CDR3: TGTGCCAGCAGCTACACAGGGGGCCACACAGATACGCAGTATTTT.

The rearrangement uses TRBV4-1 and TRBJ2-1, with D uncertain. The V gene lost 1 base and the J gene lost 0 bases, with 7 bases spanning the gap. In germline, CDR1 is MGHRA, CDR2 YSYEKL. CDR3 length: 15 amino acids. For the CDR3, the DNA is TGCGCCAGCAGCCAAGGCTCCCTCTCCTACAATGAGCAGTTCTTC. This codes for CASSQGSLSYNEQFF.

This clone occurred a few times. The CDR3 DNA follows: TGTGCCAGCAGTGTCGGACAGAGGACAACTAATGAAAAACTGTTTTTT. Its translation: CASSVGQRTTNEKLFF. The genes are TRBV2 and TRBJ1-4, with a possible D match to TRBD1 (6 bases). CDR1 is SNHLY and CDR2 is FYNNEI in the germline V gene. Trimming took off 4 bases at V and 0 bases at J, with 12 bases between the two ends. The CDR3 runs 16 residues.

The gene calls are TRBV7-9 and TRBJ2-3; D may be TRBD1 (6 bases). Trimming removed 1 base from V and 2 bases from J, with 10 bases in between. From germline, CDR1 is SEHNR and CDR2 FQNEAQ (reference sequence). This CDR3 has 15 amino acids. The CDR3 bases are TGTGCCAGCAGCTTAGTACAGGGTGACACAGATACGCAGTATTTT. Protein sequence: CASSLVQGDTDTQYF.

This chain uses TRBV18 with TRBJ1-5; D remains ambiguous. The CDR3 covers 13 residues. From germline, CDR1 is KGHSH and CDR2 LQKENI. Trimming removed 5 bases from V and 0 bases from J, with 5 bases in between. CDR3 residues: CASSADSNQPQHF. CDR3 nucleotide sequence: TGTGCCAGCTCAGCCGATAGCAATCAGCCCCAGCATTTT. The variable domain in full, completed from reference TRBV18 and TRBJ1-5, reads NAGVMQNPRHLVRRRGQEARLRCSPMKGHSHVYWYRQLPEEGLKFMVYLQKENIIDESGMPKERFSAEFPKEGPSILRIQQVVRGDSAAYFCASSADSNQPQHFGDGTRLSIL.

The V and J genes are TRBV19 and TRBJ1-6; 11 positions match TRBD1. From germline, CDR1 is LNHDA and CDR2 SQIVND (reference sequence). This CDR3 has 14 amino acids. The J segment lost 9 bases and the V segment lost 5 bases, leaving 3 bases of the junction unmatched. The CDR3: CASSAGTGGSPLHF. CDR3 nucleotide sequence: TGTGCCAGTAGTGCGGGGACAGGGGGTTCACCCCTCCACTTT.

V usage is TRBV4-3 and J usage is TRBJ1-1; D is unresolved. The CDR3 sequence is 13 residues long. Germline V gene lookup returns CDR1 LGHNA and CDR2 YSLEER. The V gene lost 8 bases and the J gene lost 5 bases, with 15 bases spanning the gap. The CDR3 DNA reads TGCGCCAGCGCGGGTAGGGTTCGAACTGAAGCTTTCTTT. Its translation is CASAGRVRTEAFF.

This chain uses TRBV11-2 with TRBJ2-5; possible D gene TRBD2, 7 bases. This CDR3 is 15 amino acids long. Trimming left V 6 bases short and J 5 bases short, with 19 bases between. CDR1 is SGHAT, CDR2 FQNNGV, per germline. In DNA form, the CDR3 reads TGTGCCAGCAGTCGAACTCGAAGGGGGGGGGAGACCCAGTACTTC. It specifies CASSRTRRGGETQYF.